The present T cell receptor beta chain was sequenced within a study of response to subunit inactivated influenza vaccine. TCRdb recomputed calls from the RT-PCR reads with MiXCR, one row per CDR3 protein. The sample contains fewer than 700,000 distinct CDR3 sequences, under 15% of which appear only once. Study results and limitations: After each seasonal influenza vaccination, few new T cells are recruited, the authors suggested.

This CDR3 has 13 amino acids. Trimming removed 4 bases from V and 3 bases from J, with 13 bases in between. CDR1 is SQVTM and CDR2 is ANQGSEA in the germline V gene. About this clonotype itself: Its antigen remains unknown.

V is TRBV29-1 and J is TRBJ2-7; the D call may be TRBD1 or TRBD2 (5 bases each). The clonotype originates from a man aged 45-65 years who received an inactivated influenza vaccine. The starting material was PBMCs from blood, obtained more than 35 days after vaccination. The CDR3 here is CSVAGGSVYEQYF. Written as DNA, the CDR3 is TGCAGCGTTGCTGGGGGATCAGTCTACGAGCAGTACTTC.